Below, one T cell receptor (beta chain) is given with its context. CDR3 length: 13 residues. This entry is derived from a study of blood T cell repertoires in COVID-19. The overall study: Whether acute or convalescent, the COVID-19 samples came from the United States, Italy and Spain. The cDNA or gDNA used as material had been derived from T cells, B-cell-depleted T cells, or PBMCs.

It was during active infection that Seattle patients were enrolled and then longitudinally followed. Study processing details: The assay estimated nucleated cells by amplifying reference gene primers. Data came from immunoSEQ multiplex PCR; TCRdb stores just in-frame clones and leaves some out. The DNA gave D and trimming, while V, J and clone size come from that table. The sample has under 200,000 clones, around four fifths seen once. The sequencing input was peripheral blood. The chain has TRBV21-1 and TRBJ1-1. TRBV21-1 is a known pseudogene. The TCR originated in a woman between 70 and 85 years old with COVID-19, enrolled during active disease. CDR3 sequence reads: CASSKGVFSEAFF. The DNA for the CDR3 is TGTGCCAGCAGCAAAGGCGTCTTTTCTGAAGCTTTCTTT.